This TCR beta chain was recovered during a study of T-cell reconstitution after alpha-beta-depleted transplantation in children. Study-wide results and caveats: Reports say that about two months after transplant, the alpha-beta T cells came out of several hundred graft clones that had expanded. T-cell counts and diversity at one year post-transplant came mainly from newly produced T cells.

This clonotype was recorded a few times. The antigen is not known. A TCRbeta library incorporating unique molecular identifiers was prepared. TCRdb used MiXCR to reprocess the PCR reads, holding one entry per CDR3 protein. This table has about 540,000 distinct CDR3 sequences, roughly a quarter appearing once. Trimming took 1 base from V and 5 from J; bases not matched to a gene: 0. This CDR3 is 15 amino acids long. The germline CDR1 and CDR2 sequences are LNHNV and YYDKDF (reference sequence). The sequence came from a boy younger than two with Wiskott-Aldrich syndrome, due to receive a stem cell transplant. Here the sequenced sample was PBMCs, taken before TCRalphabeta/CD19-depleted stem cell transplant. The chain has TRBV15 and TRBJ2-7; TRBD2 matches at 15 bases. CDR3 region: CATSRGTSGRDEQYF. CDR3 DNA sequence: TGTGCCACCAGCAGAGGGACTAGCGGGAGGGACGAGCAGTACTTC.